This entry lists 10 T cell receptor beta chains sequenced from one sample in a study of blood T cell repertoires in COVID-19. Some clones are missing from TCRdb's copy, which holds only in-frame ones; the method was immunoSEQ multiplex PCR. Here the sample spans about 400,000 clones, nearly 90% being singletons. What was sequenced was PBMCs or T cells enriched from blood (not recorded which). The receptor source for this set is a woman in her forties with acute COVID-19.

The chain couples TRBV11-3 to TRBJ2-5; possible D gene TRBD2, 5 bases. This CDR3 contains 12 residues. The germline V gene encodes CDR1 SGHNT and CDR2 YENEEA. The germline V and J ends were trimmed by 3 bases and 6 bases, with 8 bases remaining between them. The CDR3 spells CASSFSGKTQYF. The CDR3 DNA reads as TGTGCCAGCAGCTTCAGCGGAAAGACCCAGTACTTC.

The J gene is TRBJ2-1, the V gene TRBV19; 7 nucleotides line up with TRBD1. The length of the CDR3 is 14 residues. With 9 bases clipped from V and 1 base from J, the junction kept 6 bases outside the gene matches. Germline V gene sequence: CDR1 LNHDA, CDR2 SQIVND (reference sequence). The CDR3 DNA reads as TGTGCCAGCCAAGAACAGGGGTCCTACAATGAGCAGTTCTTC. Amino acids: CASQEQGSYNEQFF.

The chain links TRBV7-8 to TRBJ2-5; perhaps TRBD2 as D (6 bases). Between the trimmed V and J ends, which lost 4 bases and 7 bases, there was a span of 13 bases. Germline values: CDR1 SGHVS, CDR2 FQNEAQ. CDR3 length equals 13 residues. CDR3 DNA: TGTGCCAGCAGCTCCCCCCTCGGGAGGACCCAGTACTTC. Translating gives CASSSPLGRTQYF. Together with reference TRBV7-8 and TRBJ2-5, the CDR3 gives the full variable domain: GAGVSQSPRYKVAKRGQDVALRCDPISGHVSLFWYQQALGQGPEFLTYFQNEAQLDKSGLPSDRFFAERPEGSVSTLKIQRTQQEDSAVYLCASSSPLGRTQYFGPGTRLLVL.

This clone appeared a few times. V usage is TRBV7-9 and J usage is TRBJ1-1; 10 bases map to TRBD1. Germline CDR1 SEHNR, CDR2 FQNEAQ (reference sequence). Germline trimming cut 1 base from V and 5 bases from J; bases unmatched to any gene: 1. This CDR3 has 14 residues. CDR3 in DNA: TGTGCCAGCAGCTTAGGGGGACAGGGGACTGAAGCTTTCTTT. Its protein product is CASSLGGQGTEAFF.

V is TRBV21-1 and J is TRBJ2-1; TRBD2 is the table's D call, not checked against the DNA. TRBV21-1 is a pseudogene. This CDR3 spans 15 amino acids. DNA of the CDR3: TGTGCCAGCAGCAATGCTAGCGGGGCAGGGGATGAGCAGTTCTTC. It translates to CASSNASGAGDEQFF.

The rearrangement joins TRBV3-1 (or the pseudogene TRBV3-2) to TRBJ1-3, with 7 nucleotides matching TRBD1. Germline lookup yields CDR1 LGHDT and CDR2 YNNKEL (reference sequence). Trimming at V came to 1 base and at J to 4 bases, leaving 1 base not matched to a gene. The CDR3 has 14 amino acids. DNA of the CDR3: TGTGCCAGCAGCCAAGGGACAGGAGGAAACACCATATATTTT. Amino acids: CASSQGTGGNTIYF.

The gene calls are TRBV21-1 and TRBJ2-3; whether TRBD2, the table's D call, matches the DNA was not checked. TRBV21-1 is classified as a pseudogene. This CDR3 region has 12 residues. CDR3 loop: CASSPRGDTQYF. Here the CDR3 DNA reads TGTGCCAGCAGCCCGCGAGGGGATACGCAGTATTTT.

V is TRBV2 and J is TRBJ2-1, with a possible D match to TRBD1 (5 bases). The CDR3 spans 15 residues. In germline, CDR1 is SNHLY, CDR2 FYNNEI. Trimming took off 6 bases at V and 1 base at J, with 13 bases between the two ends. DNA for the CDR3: TGTGCCAGCAGGAAGACAGAGCAATCCTACAATGAGCAGTTCTTC. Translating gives CASRKTEQSYNEQFF.

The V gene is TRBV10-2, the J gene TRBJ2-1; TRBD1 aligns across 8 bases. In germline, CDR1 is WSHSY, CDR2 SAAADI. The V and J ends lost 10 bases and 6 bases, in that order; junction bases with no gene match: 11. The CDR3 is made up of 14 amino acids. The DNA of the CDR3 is TGCGCCACCACAACTTGGGACAGGACCAATGAGCAGTTCTTC. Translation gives CATTTWDRTNEQFF.

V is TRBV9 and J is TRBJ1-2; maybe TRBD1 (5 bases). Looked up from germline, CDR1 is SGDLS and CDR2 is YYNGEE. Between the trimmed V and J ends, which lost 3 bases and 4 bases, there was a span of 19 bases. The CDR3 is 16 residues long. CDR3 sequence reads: CASSAPTDSSFYGYTF. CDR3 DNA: TGTGCCAGCAGCGCTCCGACAGACTCTTCTTTCTATGGCTACACCTTC.